This record covers a single T cell receptor beta chain. Its target is not known. This record belongs to a study of T cell responses to AZD1222 COVID-19 vaccine. Study results and limitations: Nearly half of unique spike-specific TCRs reportedly avoided B.1.351 and B.1.1.7 mutated regions. White British people made up most donors, females outnumbered males, and clonal diversity was possibly underestimated. Repertoires were collected only later (after the peak T cell response had occurred). An increase in Spike-specific TCR breadth and depth was observed after two AZD1222 doses.

This CDR3 contains 15 residues. Trimming took 0 bases from V and 0 from J, leaving 9 bases between them. The germline V gene has CDR1 LNHDA and CDR2 SQIVND (reference sequence). TCRdb's copy holds only in-frame clones and misses some; the assay was immunoSEQ multiplex PCR. The data contain approximately 99,000 clones, roughly 87% of them singletons. This clonotype was sampled from an adult in good health. V usage is TRBV19 and J usage is TRBJ2-7; D may be TRBD1 (5 bases). The specimen was peripheral blood, collected on day 0 of AZD1222 vaccination. The CDR3 sequence: CASSIDSRASYEQYF. The DNA for the CDR3 is TGTGCCAGTAGTATAGATTCCAGGGCCTCCTACGAGCAGTACTTC.